A selection of T cell receptor beta chains follows, all from one sample in a study of blood T cell repertoires in COVID-19. The assay was immunoSEQ multiplex PCR, and TCRdb's table has in-frame clones only and misses some. Of fewer than 250,000 clones listed, roughly 84% are singletons. The sequenced material came from PBMCs or T cells enriched from blood (not recorded which). The receptors derive from a woman aged 30 to 39 who had been exposed to COVID-19. CDR3s include the opening cysteine and the closing phenylalanine or tryptophan. Each record gives: clone size, V gene, J gene, D gene, CDR3 DNA, CDR3 protein. The D gene is left open where the match is weak. Clone sizes are given selectively: once, few, many, or a class where the clone is expanded.

clone_size: .
v_call: TRBV5-1
j_call: TRBJ1-2
d_call: TRBD1
cdr3_nt: TGCGCCAGCAGCCCGGGACAGGGAACTGGCTACACCTTC
cdr3_aa: CASSPGQGTGYTF

clone_size: .
v_call: TRBV7-2
j_call: TRBJ1-4
d_call: .
cdr3_nt: TGTGCCAGCAGCAGGGGACTGGATGAAAAACTGTTTTTT
cdr3_aa: CASSRGLDEKLFF

clone_size: once
v_call: TRBV7-9
j_call: TRBJ2-2
d_call: .
cdr3_nt: TGTGCCAGCAGCTTAGCGGGGCAATGGAACACCGGGGAGCTGTTTTTT
cdr3_aa: CASSLAGQWNTGELFF

clone_size: .
v_call: TRBV6-5
j_call: TRBJ1-1
d_call: .
cdr3_nt: TGTGCCAGCAGTTCTAACACTGAAGCTTTCTTT
cdr3_aa: CASSSNTEAFF

clone_size: .
v_call: TRBV7-9
j_call: TRBJ1-2
d_call: .
cdr3_nt: TGTGCCAGCAGCTTAGGATTCGTGGGGTTAGGGGACTATGGCTACACCTTC
cdr3_aa: CASSLGFVGLGDYGYTF

clone_size: .
v_call: TRBV21-1
j_call: TRBJ1-4
d_call: .
cdr3_nt: TGTGCCACCAAAAAGCATCCCAAACTGTTTTTT
cdr3_aa: CATKKHPKLFF

clone_size: .
v_call: TRBV3-1/TRBV3-2
j_call: TRBJ2-7
d_call: .
cdr3_nt: TGTGCCAGCAGCCCACAGGCTTACGAGCAGTACTTC
cdr3_aa: CASSPQAYEQYF

clone_size: .
v_call: TRBV7-2
j_call: TRBJ1-5
d_call: .
cdr3_nt: TGTGCCAGCAGCCTCTTGAGAGGGAGCAATCAGCCCCAGCATTTT
cdr3_aa: CASSLLRGSNQPQHF

clone_size: .
v_call: TRBV3-1/TRBV3-2
j_call: TRBJ2-2
d_call: TRBD1
cdr3_nt: TGTGCCAGCAGCCAAGAGCCGGGACAGGGTTTATTTAACACCGGGGAGCTGTTTTTT
cdr3_aa: CASSQEPGQGLFNTGELFF

clone_size: .
v_call: TRBV2
j_call: TRBJ2-7
d_call: TRBD1
cdr3_nt: TGTGCCAGCAGGAAAGCCGGGACAGGGGAAAACGAGCAGTACTTC
cdr3_aa: CASRKAGTGENEQYF

clone_size: .
v_call: TRBV6-6
j_call: TRBJ1-5
d_call: .
cdr3_nt: TGTGCCAGCAGTTCCGGGACAAAGCCCCAGCATTTT
cdr3_aa: CASSSGTKPQHF

clone_size: few
v_call: TRBV19
j_call: TRBJ2-3
d_call: TRBD1
cdr3_nt: TGTGCCAGTAGTATCCAGGGGGAGTACACAGATACGCAGTATTTT
cdr3_aa: CASSIQGEYTDTQYF

clone_size: .
v_call: TRBV7-9
j_call: TRBJ1-5
d_call: .
cdr3_nt: TGTGCCAGCAGCTTTGGCAAACAGCCCCAGCATTTT
cdr3_aa: CASSFGKQPQHF

clone_size: .
v_call: TRBV4-3
j_call: TRBJ1-3
d_call: TRBD1
cdr3_nt: TGCGCCAGCAGCCAAGATAGGGCGACAGGGACGAACACCATATATTTT
cdr3_aa: CASSQDRATGTNTIYF

clone_size: .
v_call: TRBV11-2
j_call: TRBJ1-1
d_call: TRBD1
cdr3_nt: TGTGCCAGCAGTCTAGAACAGGGGGCGCGGAACACTGAAGCTTTCTTT
cdr3_aa: CASSLEQGARNTEAFF

clone_size: .
v_call: TRBV6-5
j_call: TRBJ1-3
d_call: .
cdr3_nt: TGTGCCAGCAGTTACCTGGGGGAGGCTGGAAACACCATATATTTT
cdr3_aa: CASSYLGEAGNTIYF

clone_size: few
v_call: TRBV6-5
j_call: TRBJ1-2
d_call: .
cdr3_nt: TGTGCCAGCAGTCCCCAGTATGGCTACACCTTC
cdr3_aa: CASSPQYGYTF

clone_size: .
v_call: TRBV2
j_call: TRBJ2-1
d_call: TRBD2
cdr3_nt: TGTGCCAGCAGTGAAGTTGGCGGGGGGGCCGATGAGCAGTTCTTC
cdr3_aa: CASSEVGGGADEQFF

clone_size: .
v_call: TRBV4-1
j_call: TRBJ1-6
d_call: .
cdr3_nt: TGCGCCAGCAGCCAAGCGTTATACAGGATGAGCTCCTATAATTCACCCCTCCACTTT
cdr3_aa: CASSQALYRMSSYNSPLHF

clone_size: .
v_call: TRBV9
j_call: TRBJ2-5
d_call: TRBD2
cdr3_nt: TGTGCCAGCAGCGTAGACGGGGGGTGGAAAGAGACCCAGTACTTC
cdr3_aa: CASSVDGGWKETQYF

clone_size: few
v_call: TRBV5-4
j_call: TRBJ2-7
d_call: TRBD2
cdr3_nt: TGTGCCAGCAGCTTGGATCTAGCGGGGGCACACGAGCAGTACTTC
cdr3_aa: CASSLDLAGAHEQYF

clone_size: .
v_call: TRBV2
j_call: TRBJ1-1
d_call: .
cdr3_nt: TGTGCCAGCAGTGAGAGGGCTGTTGGCACTGAAGCTTTCTTT
cdr3_aa: CASSERAVGTEAFF

clone_size: .
v_call: TRBV5-6
j_call: TRBJ2-2
d_call: TRBD1
cdr3_nt: TGTGCCAGCAGCTCCGACAGGGGGCGCACCGGGGAGCTGTTTTTT
cdr3_aa: CASSSDRGRTGELFF

clone_size: .
v_call: TRBV29-1
j_call: TRBJ2-7
d_call: TRBD1
cdr3_nt: TGCAGCGCCGACACAGGGGGCCACGAGCAGTACTTC
cdr3_aa: CSADTGGHEQYF

clone_size: .
v_call: TRBV6-4
j_call: TRBJ1-1
d_call: TRBD1
cdr3_nt: TGTGCCAGCAGTGCCCGGACAGGGGACACTGAAGCTTTCTTT
cdr3_aa: CASSARTGDTEAFF

clone_size: .
v_call: TRBV5-5
j_call: TRBJ2-5
d_call: .
cdr3_nt: TGTGCCAGCAGCTTGGGTCCAGGGGAGGGGCAAGAGACCCAGTACTTC
cdr3_aa: CASSLGPGEGQETQYF

clone_size: .
v_call: TRBV10-3
j_call: TRBJ2-7
d_call: TRBD1
cdr3_nt: TGTGCCATCAGTGATTCGTGGGGACAGGACGTAGGTGGACCCACCTACGAGCAGTACTTC
cdr3_aa: CAISDSWGQDVGGPTYEQYF

clone_size: .
v_call: TRBV9
j_call: TRBJ2-1
d_call: .
cdr3_nt: TGTGCCAGCAGCGCTTCGGGTCTTATGAATGAGCAGTTCTTC
cdr3_aa: CASSASGLMNEQFF

clone_size: .
v_call: TRBV18
j_call: TRBJ1-2
d_call: .
cdr3_nt: TGTGCCAGCTCATCCACAGTTCTCTATGGCTACACCTTC
cdr3_aa: CASSSTVLYGYTF

clone_size: .
v_call: TRBV12-3/TRBV12-4
j_call: TRBJ1-2
d_call: TRBD1
cdr3_nt: TGTGCCAGCAGGGGACAGGGGTGGCACGGCTACACCTTC
cdr3_aa: CASRGQGWHGYTF

clone_size: .
v_call: TRBV2
j_call: TRBJ2-7
d_call: TRBD1
cdr3_nt: TGTGCCAGCAAAGGACAGGGTGGCTACGAGCAGTACTTC
cdr3_aa: CASKGQGGYEQYF

clone_size: few
v_call: TRBV28
j_call: TRBJ1-1
d_call: TRBD1
cdr3_nt: TGTGCCAGCAGTTACGCCTCGTCCCGGGACAGGGGGAAAGCTTTCTTT
cdr3_aa: CASSYASSRDRGKAFF

clone_size: .
v_call: TRBV25-1
j_call: TRBJ2-2
d_call: TRBD1
cdr3_nt: TGTGCCAGCACGGACAGGGGGCCCACCGGGGAGCTGTTTTTT
cdr3_aa: CASTDRGPTGELFF

clone_size: .
v_call: TRBV2
j_call: TRBJ1-6
d_call: .
cdr3_nt: TGTGCCAGCAGTCTCGGAGCGGGGGGCGGTTCACCCCTCCACTTT
cdr3_aa: CASSLGAGGGSPLHF

clone_size: .
v_call: TRBV5-1
j_call: TRBJ2-3
d_call: .
cdr3_nt: TGCGCCAGCAGCCCTCTCCCAAGCGACGATAGCACAGATACGCAGTATTTT
cdr3_aa: CASSPLPSDDSTDTQYF

clone_size: .
v_call: TRBV12-3/TRBV12-4
j_call: TRBJ1-1
d_call: .
cdr3_nt: TGTGCCAGCTTATCGGGGTTGGGCACTGAAGCTTTCTTT
cdr3_aa: CASLSGLGTEAFF

clone_size: few
v_call: TRBV19
j_call: TRBJ1-1
d_call: TRBD1
cdr3_nt: TGTGCCAGTGGGACCCGGGACAGGGGAGCAAAGGAAGCTTTCTTT
cdr3_aa: CASGTRDRGAKEAFF

clone_size: .
v_call: TRBV19
j_call: TRBJ1-3
d_call: .
cdr3_nt: TGTGCCAGTAGTACCCGGACAGCTGGAAACACCATATATTTT
cdr3_aa: CASSTRTAGNTIYF

clone_size: .
v_call: TRBV13
j_call: TRBJ1-2
d_call: TRBD1
cdr3_nt: TGTGCCAGCAGCCCGGGACAGAATCCTGGCTACACCTTC
cdr3_aa: CASSPGQNPGYTF

clone_size: .
v_call: TRBV19
j_call: TRBJ1-4
d_call: .
cdr3_nt: TGTGCCAGTAGTATTAGGAGGAGTGAAGCTAATGAAAAACTGTTTTTT
cdr3_aa: CASSIRRSEANEKLFF